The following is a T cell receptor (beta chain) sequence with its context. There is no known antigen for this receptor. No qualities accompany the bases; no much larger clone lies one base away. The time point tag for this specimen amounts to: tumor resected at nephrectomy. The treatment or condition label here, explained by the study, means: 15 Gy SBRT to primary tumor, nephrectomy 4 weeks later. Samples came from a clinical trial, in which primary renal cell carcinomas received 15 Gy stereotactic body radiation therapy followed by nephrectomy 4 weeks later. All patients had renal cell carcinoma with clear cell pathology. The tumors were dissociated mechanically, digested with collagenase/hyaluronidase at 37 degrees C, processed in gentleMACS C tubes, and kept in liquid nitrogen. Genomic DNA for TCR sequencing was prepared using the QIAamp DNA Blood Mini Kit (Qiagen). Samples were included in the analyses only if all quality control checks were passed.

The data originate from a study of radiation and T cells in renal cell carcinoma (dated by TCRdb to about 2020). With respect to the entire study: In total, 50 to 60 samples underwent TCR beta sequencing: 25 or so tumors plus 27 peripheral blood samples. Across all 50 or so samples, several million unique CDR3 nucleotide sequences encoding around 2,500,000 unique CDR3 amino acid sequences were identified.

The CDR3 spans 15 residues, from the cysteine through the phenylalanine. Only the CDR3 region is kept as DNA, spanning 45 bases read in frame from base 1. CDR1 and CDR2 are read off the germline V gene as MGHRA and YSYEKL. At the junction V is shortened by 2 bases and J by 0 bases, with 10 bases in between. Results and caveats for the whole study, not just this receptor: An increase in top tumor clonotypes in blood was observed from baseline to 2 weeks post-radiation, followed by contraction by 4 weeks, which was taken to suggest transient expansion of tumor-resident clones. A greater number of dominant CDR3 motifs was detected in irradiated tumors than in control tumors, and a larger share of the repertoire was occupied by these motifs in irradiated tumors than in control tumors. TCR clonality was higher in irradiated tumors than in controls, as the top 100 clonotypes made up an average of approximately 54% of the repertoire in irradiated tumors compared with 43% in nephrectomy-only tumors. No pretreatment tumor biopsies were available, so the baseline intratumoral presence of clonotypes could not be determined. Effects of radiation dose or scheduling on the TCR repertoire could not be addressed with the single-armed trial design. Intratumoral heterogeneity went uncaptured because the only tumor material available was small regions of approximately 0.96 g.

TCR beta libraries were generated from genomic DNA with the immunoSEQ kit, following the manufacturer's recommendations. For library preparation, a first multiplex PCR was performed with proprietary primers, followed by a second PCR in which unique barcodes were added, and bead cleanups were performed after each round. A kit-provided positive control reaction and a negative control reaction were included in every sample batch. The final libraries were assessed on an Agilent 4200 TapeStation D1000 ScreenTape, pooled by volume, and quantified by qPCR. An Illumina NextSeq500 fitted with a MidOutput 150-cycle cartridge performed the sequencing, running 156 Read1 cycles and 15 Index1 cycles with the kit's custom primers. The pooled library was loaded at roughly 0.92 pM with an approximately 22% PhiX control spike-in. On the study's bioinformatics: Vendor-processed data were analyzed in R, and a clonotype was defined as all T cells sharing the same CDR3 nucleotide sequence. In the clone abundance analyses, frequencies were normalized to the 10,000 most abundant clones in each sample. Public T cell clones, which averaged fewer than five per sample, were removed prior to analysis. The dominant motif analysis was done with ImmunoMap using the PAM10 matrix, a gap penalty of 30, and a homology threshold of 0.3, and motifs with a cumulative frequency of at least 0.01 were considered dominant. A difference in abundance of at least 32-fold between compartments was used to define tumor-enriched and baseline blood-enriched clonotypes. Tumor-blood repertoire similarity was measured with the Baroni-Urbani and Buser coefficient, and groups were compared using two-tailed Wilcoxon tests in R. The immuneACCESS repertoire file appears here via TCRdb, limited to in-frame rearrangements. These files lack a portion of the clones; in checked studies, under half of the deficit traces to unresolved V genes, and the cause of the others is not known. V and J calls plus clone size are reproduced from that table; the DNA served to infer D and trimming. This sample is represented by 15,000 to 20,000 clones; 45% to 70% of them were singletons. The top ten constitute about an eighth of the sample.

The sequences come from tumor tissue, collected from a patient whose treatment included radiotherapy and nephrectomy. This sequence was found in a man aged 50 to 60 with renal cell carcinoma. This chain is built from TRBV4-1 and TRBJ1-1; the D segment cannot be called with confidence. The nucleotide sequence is TGCGCCAGCAGCCAATCCTCGAGGCTGAACACTGAAGCTTTCTTT. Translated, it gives CASSQSSRLNTEAFF.